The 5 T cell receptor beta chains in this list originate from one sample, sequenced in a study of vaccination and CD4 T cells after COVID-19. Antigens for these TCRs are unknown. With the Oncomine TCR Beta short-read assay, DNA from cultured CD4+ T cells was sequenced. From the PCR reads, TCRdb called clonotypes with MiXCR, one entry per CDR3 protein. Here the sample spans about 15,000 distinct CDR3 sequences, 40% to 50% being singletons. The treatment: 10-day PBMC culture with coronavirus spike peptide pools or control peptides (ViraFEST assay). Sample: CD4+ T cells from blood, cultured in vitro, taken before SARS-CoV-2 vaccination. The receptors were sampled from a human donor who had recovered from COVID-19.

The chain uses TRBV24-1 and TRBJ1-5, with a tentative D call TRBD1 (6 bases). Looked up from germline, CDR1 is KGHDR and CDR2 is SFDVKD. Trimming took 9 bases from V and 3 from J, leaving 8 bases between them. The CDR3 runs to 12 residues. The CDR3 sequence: CATGQPNQPQHF. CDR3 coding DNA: TGTGCCACCGGACAGCCCAATCAGCCCCAGCATTTT.

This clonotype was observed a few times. CDR3 DNA: TGTGCCAGCAGCAATAGTGGCACTGAAGCTTTCTTT. Its protein product is CASSNSGTEAFF. J is TRBJ1-1 and V is TRBV6-1; D ambiguous. The length of the CDR3 is 12 residues. Deletions cut 6 bases from V and 4 bases from J, with 9 bases between. Germline-derived CDR1 and CDR2 are MNHNS and SASEGT.

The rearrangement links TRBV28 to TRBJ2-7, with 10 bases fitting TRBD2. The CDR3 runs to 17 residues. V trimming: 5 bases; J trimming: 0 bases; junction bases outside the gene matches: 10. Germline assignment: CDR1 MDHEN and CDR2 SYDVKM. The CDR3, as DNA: TGTGCCAGCAGTAATAGCGGGAGGCCTCTCCTCTCCTACGAGCAGTACTTC. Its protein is CASSNSGRPLLSYEQYF.

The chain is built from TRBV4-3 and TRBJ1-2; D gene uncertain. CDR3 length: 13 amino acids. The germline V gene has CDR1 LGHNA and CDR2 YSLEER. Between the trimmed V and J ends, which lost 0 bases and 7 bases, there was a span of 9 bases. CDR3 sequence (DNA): TGCGCCAGCAGCCAAGAACCCGGCAGTGGCTACACCTTC. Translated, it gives CASSQEPGSGYTF.

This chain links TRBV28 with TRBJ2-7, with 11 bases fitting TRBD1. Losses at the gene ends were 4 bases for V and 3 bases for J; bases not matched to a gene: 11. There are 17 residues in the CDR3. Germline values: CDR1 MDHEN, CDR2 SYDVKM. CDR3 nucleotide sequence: TGTGCCAGCAGTTACCAGATCGGACAGGGGGCCGGCTACGAGCAGTACTTC. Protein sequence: CASSYQIGQGAGYEQYF.